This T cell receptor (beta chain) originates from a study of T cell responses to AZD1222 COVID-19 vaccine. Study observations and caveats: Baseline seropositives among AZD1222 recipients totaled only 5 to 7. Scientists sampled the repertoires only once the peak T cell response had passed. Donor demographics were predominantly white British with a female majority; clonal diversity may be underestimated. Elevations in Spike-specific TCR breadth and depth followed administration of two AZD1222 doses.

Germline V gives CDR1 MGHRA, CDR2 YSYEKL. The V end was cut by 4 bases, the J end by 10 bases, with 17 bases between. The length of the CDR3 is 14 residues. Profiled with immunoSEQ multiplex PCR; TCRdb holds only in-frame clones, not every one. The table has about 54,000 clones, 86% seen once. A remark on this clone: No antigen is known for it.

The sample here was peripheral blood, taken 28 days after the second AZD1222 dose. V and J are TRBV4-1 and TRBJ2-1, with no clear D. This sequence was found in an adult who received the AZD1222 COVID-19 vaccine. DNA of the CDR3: TGCGCCAGCAGCCCTCCCAATGGGAACTGGGAGCAGTTCTTC. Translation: CASSPPNGNWEQFF.